The 14 T cell receptor beta chains below all came from one sample that was sequenced in a study of blood T cell repertoires in COVID-19. Measured with immunoSEQ multiplex PCR; TCRdb has only the in-frame clones, and not every one. The data contain about 180,000 clones, 85% of them singletons. Material for sequencing was peripheral blood. The receptor source for this set is a person aged 70 to 85 with COVID-19, enrolled during active disease.

The rearrangement joins TRBV5-4 to TRBJ2-5, with D uncertain. Deletions cut 2 bases from V and 7 bases from J, with 9 bases between. Per germline, CDR1 SGHNT and CDR2 YYREEE (reference sequence). The CDR3 contains 12 residues. DNA for the CDR3: TGTGCCAGCAGCTTTGGCGAGCGGACCCAGTACTTC. Translated: CASSFGERTQYF. Full variable domain (rest looked up from reference TRBV5-4 and TRBJ2-5): ETGVTQSPTHLIKTRGQQVTLRCSSQSGHNTVSWYQQALGQGPQFIFQYYREEENGRGNFPPRFSGLQFPNYSSELNVNALELDDSALYLCASSFGERTQYFGPGTRLLVL.

This chain links TRBV24-1 with TRBJ2-3; 9 bases are shared with TRBD1. CDR3 length: 15 amino acids. The V gene end was trimmed by 4 bases and the J gene end by 10 bases; junction bases not matched to a gene: 11. From germline, CDR1 is KGHDR and CDR2 SFDVKD. The chain's CDR3 is CATSDPGQGFDAQYF. DNA of the CDR3: TGTGCCACCAGTGACCCGGGACAGGGATTCGATGCGCAGTATTTT.

This chain uses TRBV2 with TRBJ2-5, with 9 nucleotides matching TRBD2. The CDR3 extends over 15 amino acids. Trimming at V came to 6 bases and at J to 1 base, leaving 6 bases not matched to a gene. The germline V gene encodes CDR1 SNHLY and CDR2 FYNNEI. Written as DNA, the CDR3 is TGTGCCAGCAGGTCCAGCGGGAGGCTCCAAGAGACCCAGTACTTC. It encodes CASRSSGRLQETQYF.

The gene calls are TRBV4-3 and TRBJ2-5; 15 bases line up with TRBD2. Trimming took 3 bases from V and 2 from J; bases not matched to a gene: 10. The CDR3 covers 19 residues. CDR1 is LGHNA and CDR2 is YSLEER in the germline V gene. The CDR3 nucleotides are TGCGCCAGCAGCCAGTTATTTGGGACTAGCGGGGGGCCACAAGAGACCCAGTACTTC. This codes for CASSQLFGTSGGPQETQYF.

CDR3 DNA sequence: TGTGCCAGCAGTTTAGGGCCTGAAGCTTTCTTT. Residues: CASSLGPEAFF. J is TRBJ1-1 and V is TRBV12-3 or TRBV12-4; D call uncertain. CDR3 size: 11 residues. Trimming cost V 1 base and J 6 bases, with 3 bases left between them.

The chain recombines TRBV28 with TRBJ2-7; 9 bases map to TRBD2. The CDR3 is made up of 15 amino acids. V was clipped by 6 bases and J by 0 bases; unmatched bases: 6. In germline, CDR1 is MDHEN, CDR2 SYDVKM. The CDR3 region is CASRFSGSGSYEQYF. DNA for the CDR3: TGTGCCAGCAGATTTAGCGGGAGTGGCTCCTACGAGCAGTACTTC.

The chain links TRBV5-8 to TRBJ2-5, with 9 bases identical to TRBD2. Trimming cost V 4 bases and J 4 bases; bases outside gene matches: 8. Germline CDR1 and CDR2: SGHTS and YDEGEE. The CDR3 contains 15 residues. The CDR3 region has the DNA TGTGCCAGCAGCCAGGGCGGGAGGGCCGGAGAGACCCAGTACTTC. Translation: CASSQGGRAGETQYF.

The V call is TRBV10-1, the J call TRBJ1-5; unclear D gene. Trimming cost V 10 bases and J 4 bases, with 5 bases left between them. The CDR3 is 10 amino acids. CDR1 is WNHNN, CDR2 SYGVQD, per germline (reference sequence). As DNA, the CDR3 is TGCGCCATCCTTAATCAGCCCCAGCATTTT. It is translated as CAILNQPQHF.

The V and J genes are TRBV5-5 and TRBJ2-7; D unresolved. The length of the CDR3 is 15 residues. Germline values: CDR1 SGHKS, CDR2 YYEKEE (reference sequence). V was pared by 0 bases and J by 2 bases, with 12 bases between. This CDR3 is CASSLGAGGAYEQYF. CDR3 nucleotides: TGTGCCAGCAGCTTGGGAGCAGGTGGTGCCTACGAGCAGTACTTC.

CDR3 DNA: TGTGCCAGCAGCGTGGGAGGGAACAATCAGCCCCAGCATTTT. This codes for CASSVGGNNQPQHF. This rearrangement joins TRBV9 to TRBJ1-5; D is uncertain. Between the trimmed V and J ends, which lost 2 bases and 3 bases, there was a span of 9 bases. Looked up from germline, CDR1 is SGDLS and CDR2 is YYNGEE. The CDR3 has 14 residues.

This sequence joins TRBV6-5 and TRBJ2-7, with TRBD2 identical over 14 bases. After removal of 6 bases from V and 7 bases from J, the junction contained 8 bases not matched to a gene. There are 15 residues in the CDR3. The germline CDR1 and CDR2 sequences are MNHEY and SVGAGI. The CDR3 coding sequence is TGTGCCAGCAGCCAGGGACTAGCGGGAGTCGGAGAGCAGTACTTC. It specifies CASSQGLAGVGEQYF.

This chain uses TRBV27 with TRBJ1-1; D possibly corresponds to TRBD1 (5 bases). Trimming stripped 2 bases from V and 6 bases from J, with 13 bases between. Germline CDR1 is MNHEY and CDR2 is SMNVEV (reference sequence). CDR3 length: 14 residues. DNA for the CDR3: TGTGCCAGCAGTTTAATCGGGGGTGCGGCTGAAGCTTTCTTT. Translating gives CASSLIGGAAEAFF.

This CDR3 is CASSLLWGPGEQYF. The CDR3 DNA reads as TGTGCCAGCAGCTTGTTGTGGGGTCCGGGGGAGCAGTACTTC. The chain carries TRBV5-6 and TRBJ2-7; tentative D call: TRBD2 (5 bases). Trimming stripped 1 base from V and 7 bases from J, with 15 bases between. The germline V gene encodes CDR1 SGHDT and CDR2 YYEEEE. The CDR3 is made up of 14 amino acids.

The chain has TRBV14 and TRBJ2-1, with TRBD2 matching 11 bases. Germline loops: CDR1 SGHDN, CDR2 FVKESK. The ends lost 0 bases at V and 4 bases at J; junction bases unmatched: 2. The CDR3 length is 16 residues. The CDR3 loop is CASSQELAGAYNEQFF. The CDR3 nucleotides are TGTGCCAGCAGCCAAGAACTAGCGGGGGCTTACAATGAGCAGTTCTTC.